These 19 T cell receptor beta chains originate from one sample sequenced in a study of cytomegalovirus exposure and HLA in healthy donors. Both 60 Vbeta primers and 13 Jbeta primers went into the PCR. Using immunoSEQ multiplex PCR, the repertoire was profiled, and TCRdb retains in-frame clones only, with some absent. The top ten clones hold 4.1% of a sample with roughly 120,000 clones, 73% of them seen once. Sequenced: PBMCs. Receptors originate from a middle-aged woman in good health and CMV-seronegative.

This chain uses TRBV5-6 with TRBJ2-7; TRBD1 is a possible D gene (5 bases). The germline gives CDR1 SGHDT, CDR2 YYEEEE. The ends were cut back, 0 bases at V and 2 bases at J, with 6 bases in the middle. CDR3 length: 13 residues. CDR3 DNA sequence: TGTGCCAGCAGCTTGGCAGGGCCCTACGAGCAGTACTTC. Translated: CASSLAGPYEQYF.

CDR3 sequence reads: CASSAGTGELFF. The CDR3 DNA sequence: TGTGCCAGCAGTGCCGGGACCGGGGAGCTGTTTTTT. J is TRBJ2-2 and V is TRBV2; D ambiguous. The germline V gene encodes CDR1 SNHLY and CDR2 FYNNEI. The CDR3 contains 12 residues. V lost 4 bases to trimming and J lost 5 bases, with 5 bases between them. The full variable domain, with the rest looked up from reference TRBV2 and TRBJ2-2, is EPEVTQTPSHQVTQMGQEVILRCVPISNHLYFYWYRQILGQKVEFLVSFYNNEISEKSEIFDDQFSVERPDGSNFTLKIRSTKLEDSAMYFCASSAGTGELFFGEGSRLTVL.

The CDR3 sequence is CASSLERSGATLNTEAFF. Written as DNA, the CDR3 is TGTGCCAGCAGCTTAGAGCGGTCAGGGGCTACCCTGAACACTGAAGCTTTCTTT. This rearrangement joins TRBV7-2 to TRBJ1-1; possibly TRBD1 for D (6 bases). The CDR3 is made up of 18 amino acids. Trimming left V 1 base short and J 0 bases short, with 18 bases between. The V gene's germline CDR1 is SGHTA and CDR2 FQGNSA.

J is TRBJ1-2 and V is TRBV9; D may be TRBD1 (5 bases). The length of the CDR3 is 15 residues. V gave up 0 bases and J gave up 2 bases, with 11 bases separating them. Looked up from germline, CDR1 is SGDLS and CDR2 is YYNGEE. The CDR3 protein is CASSVAPGENYGYTF. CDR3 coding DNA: TGTGCCAGCAGCGTAGCTCCGGGGGAGAACTATGGCTACACCTTC.

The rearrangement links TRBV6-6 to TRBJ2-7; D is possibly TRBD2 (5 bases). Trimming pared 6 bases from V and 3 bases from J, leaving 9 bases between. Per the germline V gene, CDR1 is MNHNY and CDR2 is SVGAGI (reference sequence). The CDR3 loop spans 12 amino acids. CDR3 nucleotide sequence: TGTGCCAGCAGCCTTACTAGCTACGAGCAGTACTTC. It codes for CASSLTSYEQYF.

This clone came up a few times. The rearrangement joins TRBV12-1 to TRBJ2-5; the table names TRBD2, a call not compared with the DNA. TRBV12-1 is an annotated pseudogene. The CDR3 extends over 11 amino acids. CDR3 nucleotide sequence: TGTGCCAGCAGCTCTCCAGAGACCCAGTACTTC. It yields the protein CASSSPETQYF.

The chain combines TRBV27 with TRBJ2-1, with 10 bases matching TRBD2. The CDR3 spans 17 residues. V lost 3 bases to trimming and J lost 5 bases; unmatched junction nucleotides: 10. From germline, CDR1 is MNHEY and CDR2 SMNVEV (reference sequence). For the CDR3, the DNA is TGTGCCAGCAGTTTCACCTCTAGCGGGAGACACAACAATGAGCAGTTCTTC. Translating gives CASSFTSSGRHNNEQFF.

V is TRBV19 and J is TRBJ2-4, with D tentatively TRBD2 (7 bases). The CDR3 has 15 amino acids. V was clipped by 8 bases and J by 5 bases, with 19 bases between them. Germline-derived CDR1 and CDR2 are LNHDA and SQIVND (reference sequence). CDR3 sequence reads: CASGGGGPRENIQYF. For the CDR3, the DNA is TGTGCCAGTGGGGGGGGCGGCCCTAGGGAAAACATTCAGTACTTC. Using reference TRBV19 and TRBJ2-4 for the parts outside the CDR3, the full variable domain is DGGITQSPKYLFRKEGQNVTLSCEQNLNHDAMYWYRQDPGQGLRLIYYSQIVNDFQKGDIAEGYSVSREKKESFPLTVTSAQKNPTAFYLCASGGGGPRENIQYFGAGTRLSVL.

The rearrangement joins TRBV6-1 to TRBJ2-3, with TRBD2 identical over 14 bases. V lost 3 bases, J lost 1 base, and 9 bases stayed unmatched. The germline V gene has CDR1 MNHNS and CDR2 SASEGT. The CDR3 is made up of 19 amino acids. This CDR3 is CASSEPRLAGGPGTDTQYF. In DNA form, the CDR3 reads TGTGCCAGCAGTGAGCCCAGACTAGCGGGGGGGCCCGGCACAGATACGCAGTATTTT.

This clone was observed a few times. CDR3 sequence: CASSPARGAFPGYTF. The DNA for the CDR3 is TGTGCCAGCAGTCCGGCCCGGGGGGCCTTCCCTGGCTACACCTTC. The chain links TRBV2 to TRBJ1-2; the D gene is possibly TRBD1 (6 bases). The CDR3 length is 15 residues. Trimming took 5 bases from V and 7 from J, leaving 20 bases between them. The germline V gene encodes CDR1 SNHLY and CDR2 FYNNEI.

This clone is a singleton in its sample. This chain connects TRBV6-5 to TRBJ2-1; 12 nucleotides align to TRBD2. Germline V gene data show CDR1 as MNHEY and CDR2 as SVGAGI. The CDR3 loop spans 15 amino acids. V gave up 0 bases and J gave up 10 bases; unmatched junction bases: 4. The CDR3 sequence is CASSYSGLAGYEQFF. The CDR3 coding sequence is TGTGCCAGCAGTTACTCCGGACTAGCGGGATACGAGCAGTTCTTC.

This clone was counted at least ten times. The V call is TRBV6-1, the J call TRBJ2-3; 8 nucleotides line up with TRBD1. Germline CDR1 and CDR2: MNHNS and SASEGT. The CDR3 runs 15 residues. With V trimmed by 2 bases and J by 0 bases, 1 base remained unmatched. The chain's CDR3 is CASSEHRGSTDTQYF. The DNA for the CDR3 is TGTGCCAGCAGTGAACACAGGGGGAGCACAGATACGCAGTATTTT.

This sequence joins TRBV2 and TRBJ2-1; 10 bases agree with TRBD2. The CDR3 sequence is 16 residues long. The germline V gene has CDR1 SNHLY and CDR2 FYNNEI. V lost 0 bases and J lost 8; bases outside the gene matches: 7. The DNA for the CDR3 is TGTGCCAGCAGTGAAGCGAATAGCGGGGGGCAGGATGAGCAGTTCTTC. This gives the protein CASSEANSGGQDEQFF.

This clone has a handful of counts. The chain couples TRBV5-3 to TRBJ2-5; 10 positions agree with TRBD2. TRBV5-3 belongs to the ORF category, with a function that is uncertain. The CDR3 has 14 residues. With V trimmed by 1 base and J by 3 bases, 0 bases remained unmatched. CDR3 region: CARSLTSGEETQYF. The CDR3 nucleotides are TGTGCCAGAAGCTTGACTAGCGGGGAAGAGACCCAGTACTTC.

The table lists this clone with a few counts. This CDR3 is CASQGNTGELFF. CDR3 in DNA: TGTGCCAGTCAGGGGAACACCGGGGAGCTGTTTTTT. The chain employs TRBV11-3 and TRBJ2-2, with a tentative D call TRBD1 (5 bases). Trimming took 9 bases from V and 1 from J, leaving 6 bases between them. This CDR3 contains 12 residues. Per germline, CDR1 SGHNT and CDR2 YENEEA.

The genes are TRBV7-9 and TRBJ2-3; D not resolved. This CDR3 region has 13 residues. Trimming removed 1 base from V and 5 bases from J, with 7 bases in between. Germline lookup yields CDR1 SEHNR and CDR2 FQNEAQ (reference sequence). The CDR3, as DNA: TGTGCCAGCAGCTTAGAGCGTGGAGATACGCAGTATTTT. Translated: CASSLERGDTQYF.

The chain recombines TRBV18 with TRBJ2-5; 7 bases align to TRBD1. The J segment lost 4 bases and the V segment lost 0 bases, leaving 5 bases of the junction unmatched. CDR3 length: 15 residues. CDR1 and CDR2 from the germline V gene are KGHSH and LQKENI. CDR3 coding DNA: TGTGCCAGCTCACCACCGTCAAGGGGGCGAGAGACCCAGTACTTC. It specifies CASSPPSRGRETQYF.

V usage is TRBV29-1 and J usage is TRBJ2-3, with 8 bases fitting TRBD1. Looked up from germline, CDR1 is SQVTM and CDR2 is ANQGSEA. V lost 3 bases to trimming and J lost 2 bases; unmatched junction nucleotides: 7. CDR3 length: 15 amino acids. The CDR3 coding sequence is TGCAGCGTTGACAGCCCAGGGGGCGTCACAGATACGCAGTATTTT. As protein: CSVDSPGGVTDTQYF.

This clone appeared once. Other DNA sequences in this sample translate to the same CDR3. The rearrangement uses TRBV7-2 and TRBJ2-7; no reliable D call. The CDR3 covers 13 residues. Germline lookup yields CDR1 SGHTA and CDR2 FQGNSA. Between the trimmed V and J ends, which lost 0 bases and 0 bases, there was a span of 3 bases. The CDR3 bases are TGTGCCAGCAGCTTAGCCCACTCCTACGAGCAGTACTTC. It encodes CASSLAHSYEQYF.